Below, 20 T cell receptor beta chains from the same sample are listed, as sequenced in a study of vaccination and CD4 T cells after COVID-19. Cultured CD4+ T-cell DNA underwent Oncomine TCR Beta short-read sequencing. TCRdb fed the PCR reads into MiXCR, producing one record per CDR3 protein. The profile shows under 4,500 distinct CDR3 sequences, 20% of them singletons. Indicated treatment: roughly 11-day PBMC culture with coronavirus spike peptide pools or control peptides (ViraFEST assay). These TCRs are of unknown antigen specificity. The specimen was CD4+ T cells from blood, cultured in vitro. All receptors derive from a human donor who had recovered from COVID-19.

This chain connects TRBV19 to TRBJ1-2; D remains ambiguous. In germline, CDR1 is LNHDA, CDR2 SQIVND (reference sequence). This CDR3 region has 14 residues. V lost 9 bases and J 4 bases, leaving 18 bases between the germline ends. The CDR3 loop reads CASNTPGDTYGYTF. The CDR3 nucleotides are TGTGCCAGCAATACACCCGGGGATACCTATGGCTACACCTTC.

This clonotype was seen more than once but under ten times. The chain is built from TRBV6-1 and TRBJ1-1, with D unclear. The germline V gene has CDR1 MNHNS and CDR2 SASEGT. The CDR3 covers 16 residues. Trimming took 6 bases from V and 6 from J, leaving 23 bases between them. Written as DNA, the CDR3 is TGTGCCAGCAGCTCCCCCGTCCAACGCCAGCGCGCTGAAGCTTTCTTT. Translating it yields CASSSPVQRQRAEAFF.

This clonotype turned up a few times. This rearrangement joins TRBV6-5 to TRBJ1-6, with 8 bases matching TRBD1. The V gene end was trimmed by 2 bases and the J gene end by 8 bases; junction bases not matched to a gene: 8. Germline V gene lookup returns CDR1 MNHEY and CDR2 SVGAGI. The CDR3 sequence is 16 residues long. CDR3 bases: TGTGCCAGCAGTTACACCCCGGACAGGGAACATTCACCCCTCCACTTT. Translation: CASSYTPDREHSPLHF.

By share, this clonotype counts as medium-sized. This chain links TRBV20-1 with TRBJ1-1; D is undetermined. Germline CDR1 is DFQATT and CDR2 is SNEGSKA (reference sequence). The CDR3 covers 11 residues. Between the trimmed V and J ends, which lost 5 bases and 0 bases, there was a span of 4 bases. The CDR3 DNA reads TGCAGTGCTCAAGTGAACACTGAAGCTTTCTTT. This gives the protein CSAQVNTEAFF.

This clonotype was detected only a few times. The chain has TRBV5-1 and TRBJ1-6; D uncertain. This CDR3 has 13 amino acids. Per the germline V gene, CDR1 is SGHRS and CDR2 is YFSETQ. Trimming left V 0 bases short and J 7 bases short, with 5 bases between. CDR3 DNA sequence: TGCGCCAGCAGCTTGGAGGGAAATTCACCCCTCCACTTT. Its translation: CASSLEGNSPLHF.

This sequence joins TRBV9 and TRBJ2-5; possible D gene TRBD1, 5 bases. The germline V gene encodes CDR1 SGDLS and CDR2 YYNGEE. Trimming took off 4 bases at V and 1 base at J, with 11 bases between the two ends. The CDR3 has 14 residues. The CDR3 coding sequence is TGTGCCAGCAGCCCCCTTAGGGGCCAAGAGACCCAGTACTTC. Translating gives CASSPLRGQETQYF.

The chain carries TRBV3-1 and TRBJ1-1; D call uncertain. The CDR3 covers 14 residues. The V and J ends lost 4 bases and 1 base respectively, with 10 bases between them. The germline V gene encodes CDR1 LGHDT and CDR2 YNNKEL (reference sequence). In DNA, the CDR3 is TGTGCCAGCAGCCCTGCAGGTCCGAACACTGAAGCTTTCTTT. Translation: CASSPAGPNTEAFF.

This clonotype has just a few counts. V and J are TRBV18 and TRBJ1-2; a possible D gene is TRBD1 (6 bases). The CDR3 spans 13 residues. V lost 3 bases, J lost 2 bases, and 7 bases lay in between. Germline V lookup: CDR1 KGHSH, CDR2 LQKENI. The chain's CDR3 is CASSPGANYGYTF. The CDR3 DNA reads TGTGCCAGCTCACCGGGGGCGAACTATGGCTACACCTTC.

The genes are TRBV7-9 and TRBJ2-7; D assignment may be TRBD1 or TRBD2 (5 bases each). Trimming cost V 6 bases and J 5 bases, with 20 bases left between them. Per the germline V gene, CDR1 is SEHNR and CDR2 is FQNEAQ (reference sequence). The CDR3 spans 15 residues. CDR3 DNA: TGTGCCAGCAGTCTATGGCCTCCGAGGGGCCACGAGCAGTACTTC. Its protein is CASSLWPPRGHEQYF.

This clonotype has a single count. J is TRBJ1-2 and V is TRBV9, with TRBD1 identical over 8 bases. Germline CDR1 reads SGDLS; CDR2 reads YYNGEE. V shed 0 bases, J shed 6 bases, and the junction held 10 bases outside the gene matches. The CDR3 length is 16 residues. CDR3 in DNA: TGTGCCAGCAGCGTAGGGGGTCCAGGGGGCGTAAATGGCTACACCTTC. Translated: CASSVGGPGGVNGYTF.

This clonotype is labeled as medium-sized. The CDR3 DNA sequence: TGTGCCAGTAGTCCCAAGGGGACAGGGGCCCTTAACTATGGCTACACCTTC. Translating gives CASSPKGTGALNYGYTF. V is TRBV19 and J is TRBJ1-2; 10 bases map to TRBD1. After removal of 5 bases from V and 1 base from J, the junction contained 10 bases not matched to a gene. Germline V gene sequence: CDR1 LNHDA, CDR2 SQIVND (reference sequence). CDR3 length equals 17 residues.

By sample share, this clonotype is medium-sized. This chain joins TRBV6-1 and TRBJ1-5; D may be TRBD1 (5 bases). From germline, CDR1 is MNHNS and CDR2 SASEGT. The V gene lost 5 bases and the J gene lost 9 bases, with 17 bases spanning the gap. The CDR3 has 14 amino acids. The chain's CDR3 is CASSPRGNQGPQHF. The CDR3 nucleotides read TGTGCCAGCAGTCCGCGGGGTAATCAGGGGCCCCAGCATTTT.

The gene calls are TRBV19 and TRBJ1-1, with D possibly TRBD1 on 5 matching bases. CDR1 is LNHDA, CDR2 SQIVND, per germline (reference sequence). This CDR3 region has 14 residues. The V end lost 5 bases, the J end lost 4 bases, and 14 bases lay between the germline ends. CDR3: CASSAYRSSTEAFF. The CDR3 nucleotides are TGTGCCAGTAGTGCATACAGGTCCAGCACTGAAGCTTTCTTT.

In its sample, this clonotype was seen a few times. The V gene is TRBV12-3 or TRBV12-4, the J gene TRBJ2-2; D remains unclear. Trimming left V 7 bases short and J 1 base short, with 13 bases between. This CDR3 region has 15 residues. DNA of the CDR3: TGTGCCAGCACTAGACGGAAGCTGAACACCGGGGAGCTGTTTTTT. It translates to CASTRRKLNTGELFF.

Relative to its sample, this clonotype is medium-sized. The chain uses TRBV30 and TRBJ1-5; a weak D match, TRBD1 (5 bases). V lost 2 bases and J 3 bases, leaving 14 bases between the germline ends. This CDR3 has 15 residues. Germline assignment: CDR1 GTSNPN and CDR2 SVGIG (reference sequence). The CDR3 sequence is CAWSKGQGSNQPQHF. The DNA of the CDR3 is TGTGCCTGGAGTAAGGGCCAGGGCTCCAATCAGCCCCAGCATTTT.

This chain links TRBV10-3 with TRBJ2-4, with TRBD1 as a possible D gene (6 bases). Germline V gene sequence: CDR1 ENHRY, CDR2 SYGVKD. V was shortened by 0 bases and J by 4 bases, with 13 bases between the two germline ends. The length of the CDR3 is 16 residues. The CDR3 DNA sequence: TGTGCCATCAGTGAGTCCTCTCGGACAGTAAAAAACATTCAGTACTTC. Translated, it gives CAISESSRTVKNIQYF.

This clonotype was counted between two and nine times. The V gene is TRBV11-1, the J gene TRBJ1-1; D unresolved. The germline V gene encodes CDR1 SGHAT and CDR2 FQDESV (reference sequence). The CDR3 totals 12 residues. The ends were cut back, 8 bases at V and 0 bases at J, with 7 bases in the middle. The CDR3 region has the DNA TGTGCCAGCGGGCGAGTGAACACTGAAGCTTTCTTT. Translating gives CASGRVNTEAFF.

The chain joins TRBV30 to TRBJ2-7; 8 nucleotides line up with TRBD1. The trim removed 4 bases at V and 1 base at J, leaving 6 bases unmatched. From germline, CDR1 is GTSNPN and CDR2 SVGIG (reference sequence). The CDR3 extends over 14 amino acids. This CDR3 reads CAWKGQAKSYEQYF. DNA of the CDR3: TGTGCCTGGAAGGGACAGGCAAAATCCTACGAGCAGTACTTC.

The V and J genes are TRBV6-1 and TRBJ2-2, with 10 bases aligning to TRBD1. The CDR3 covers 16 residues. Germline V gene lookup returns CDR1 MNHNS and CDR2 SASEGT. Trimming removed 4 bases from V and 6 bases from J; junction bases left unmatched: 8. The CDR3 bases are TGTGCCAGCAGTGTGCCGACAGGGGGCTTGTCCGGGGAGCTGTTTTTT. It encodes CASSVPTGGLSGELFF.

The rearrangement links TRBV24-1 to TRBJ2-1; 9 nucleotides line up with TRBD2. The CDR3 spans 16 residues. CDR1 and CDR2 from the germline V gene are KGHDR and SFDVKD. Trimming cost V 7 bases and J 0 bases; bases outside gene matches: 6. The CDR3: CATSSSGASSYNEQFF. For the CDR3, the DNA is TGTGCCACCAGCTCTAGCGGGGCTAGCTCCTACAATGAGCAGTTCTTC.